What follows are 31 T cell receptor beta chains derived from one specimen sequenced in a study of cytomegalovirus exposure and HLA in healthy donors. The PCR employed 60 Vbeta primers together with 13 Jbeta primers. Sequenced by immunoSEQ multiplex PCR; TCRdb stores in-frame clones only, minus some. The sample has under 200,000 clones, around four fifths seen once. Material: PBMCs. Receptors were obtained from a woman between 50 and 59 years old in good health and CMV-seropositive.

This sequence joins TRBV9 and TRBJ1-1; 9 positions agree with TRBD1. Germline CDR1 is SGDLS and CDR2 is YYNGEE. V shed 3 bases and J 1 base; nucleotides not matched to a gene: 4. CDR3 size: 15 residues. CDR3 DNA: TGTGCCAGCAGCGGGGGGACAGGGACGAACACTGAAGCTTTCTTT. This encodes CASSGGTGTNTEAFF.

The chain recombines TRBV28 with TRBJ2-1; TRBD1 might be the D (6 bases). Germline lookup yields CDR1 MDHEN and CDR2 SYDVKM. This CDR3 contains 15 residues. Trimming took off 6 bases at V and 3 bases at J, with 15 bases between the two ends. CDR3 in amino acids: CASRPDRSLYNEQFF. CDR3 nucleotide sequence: TGTGCCAGCAGACCTGACAGGAGCCTCTACAATGAGCAGTTCTTC.

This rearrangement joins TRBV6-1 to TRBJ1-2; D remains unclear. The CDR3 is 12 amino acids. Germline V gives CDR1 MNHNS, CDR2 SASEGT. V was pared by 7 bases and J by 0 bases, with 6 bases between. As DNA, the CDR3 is TGTGCCAGCATCGGGACTAACTATGGCTACACCTTC. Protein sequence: CASIGTNYGYTF.

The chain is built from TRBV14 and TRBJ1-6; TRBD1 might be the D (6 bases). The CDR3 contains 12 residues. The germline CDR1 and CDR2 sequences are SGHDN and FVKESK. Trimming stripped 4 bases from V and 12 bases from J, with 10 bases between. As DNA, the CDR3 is TGTGCCAGCAGCCGGACAGTCGGACCCCTCCACTTT. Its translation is CASSRTVGPLHF.

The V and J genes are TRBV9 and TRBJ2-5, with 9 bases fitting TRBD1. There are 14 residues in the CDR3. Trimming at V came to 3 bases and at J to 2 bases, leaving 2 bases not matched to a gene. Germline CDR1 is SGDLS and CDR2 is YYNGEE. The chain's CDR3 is CASSDGTGQETQYF. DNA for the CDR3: TGTGCCAGCAGCGACGGGACAGGGCAAGAGACCCAGTACTTC.

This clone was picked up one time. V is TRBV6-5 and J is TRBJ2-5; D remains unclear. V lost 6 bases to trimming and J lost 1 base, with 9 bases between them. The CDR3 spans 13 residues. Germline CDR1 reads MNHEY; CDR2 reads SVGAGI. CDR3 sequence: CASSVWPQETQYF. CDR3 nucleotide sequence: TGTGCCAGCAGCGTATGGCCCCAAGAGACCCAGTACTTC.

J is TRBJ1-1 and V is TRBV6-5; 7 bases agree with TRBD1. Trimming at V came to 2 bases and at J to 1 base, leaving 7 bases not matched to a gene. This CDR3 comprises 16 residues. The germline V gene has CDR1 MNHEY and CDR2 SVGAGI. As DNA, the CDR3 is TGTGCCAGCAGTTACAGACAGGGTTTGACGAACACTGAAGCTTTCTTT. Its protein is CASSYRQGLTNTEAFF.

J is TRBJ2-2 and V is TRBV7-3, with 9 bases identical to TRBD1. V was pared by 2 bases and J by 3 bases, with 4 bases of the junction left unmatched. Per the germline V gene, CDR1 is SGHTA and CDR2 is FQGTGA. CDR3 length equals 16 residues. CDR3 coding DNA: TGTGCCAGCAGCTTATCCCGGACAGGGGACACCGGGGAGCTGTTTTTT. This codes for CASSLSRTGDTGELFF.

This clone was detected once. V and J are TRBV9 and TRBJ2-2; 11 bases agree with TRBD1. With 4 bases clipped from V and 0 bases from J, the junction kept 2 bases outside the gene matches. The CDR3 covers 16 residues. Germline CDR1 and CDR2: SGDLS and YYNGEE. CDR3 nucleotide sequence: TGTGCCAGCAGCAGGACAGGGGGCGCGAACACCGGGGAGCTGTTTTTT. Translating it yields CASSRTGGANTGELFF.

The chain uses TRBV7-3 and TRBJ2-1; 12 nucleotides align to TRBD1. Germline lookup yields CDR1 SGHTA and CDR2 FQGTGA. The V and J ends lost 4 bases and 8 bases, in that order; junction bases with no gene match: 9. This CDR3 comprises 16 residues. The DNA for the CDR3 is TGTGCCAGCAGCTCCCCGGGAGGGACAGGGGGCGATGAGCAGTTCTTC. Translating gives CASSSPGGTGGDEQFF.

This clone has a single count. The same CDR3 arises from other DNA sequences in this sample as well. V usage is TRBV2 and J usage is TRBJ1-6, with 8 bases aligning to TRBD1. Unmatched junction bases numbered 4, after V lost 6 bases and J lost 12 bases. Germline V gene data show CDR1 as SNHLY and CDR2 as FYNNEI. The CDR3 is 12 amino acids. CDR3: CASRGQARPLHF. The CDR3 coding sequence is TGTGCCAGCAGGGGACAGGCCCGACCCCTCCACTTT.

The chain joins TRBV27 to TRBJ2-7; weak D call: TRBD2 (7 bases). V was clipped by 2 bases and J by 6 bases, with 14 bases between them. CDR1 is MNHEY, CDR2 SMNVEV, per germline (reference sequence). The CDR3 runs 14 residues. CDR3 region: CASSLRGGRGEQYF. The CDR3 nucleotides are TGTGCCAGCAGTTTAAGGGGGGGTCGCGGCGAGCAGTACTTC.

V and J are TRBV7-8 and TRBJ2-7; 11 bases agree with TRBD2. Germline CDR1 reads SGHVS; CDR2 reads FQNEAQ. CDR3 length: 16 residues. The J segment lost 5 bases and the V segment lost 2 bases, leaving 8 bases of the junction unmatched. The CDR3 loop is CASSLLASGGLDEQYF. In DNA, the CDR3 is TGTGCCAGCAGCTTATTGGCTAGCGGGGGGCTGGACGAGCAGTACTTC.

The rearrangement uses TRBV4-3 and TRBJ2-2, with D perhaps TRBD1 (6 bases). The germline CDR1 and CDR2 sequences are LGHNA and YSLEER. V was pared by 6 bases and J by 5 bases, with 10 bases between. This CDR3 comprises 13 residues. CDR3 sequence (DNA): TGCGCCAGCAGAAAGGGGGAAACCGGGGAGCTGTTTTTT. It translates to CASRKGETGELFF.

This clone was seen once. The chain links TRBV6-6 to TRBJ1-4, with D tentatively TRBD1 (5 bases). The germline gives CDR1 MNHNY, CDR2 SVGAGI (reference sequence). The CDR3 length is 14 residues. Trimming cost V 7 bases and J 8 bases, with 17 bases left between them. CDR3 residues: CASTSKGAGEKLFF. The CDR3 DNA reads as TGTGCCAGCACCTCTAAAGGGGCGGGAGAAAAACTGTTTTTT.

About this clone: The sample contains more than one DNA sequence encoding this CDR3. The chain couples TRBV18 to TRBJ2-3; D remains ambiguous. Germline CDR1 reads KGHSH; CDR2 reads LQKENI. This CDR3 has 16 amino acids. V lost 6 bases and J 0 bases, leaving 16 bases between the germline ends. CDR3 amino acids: CASSRQGPPSTDTQYF. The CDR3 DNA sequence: TGTGCCAGCTCGCGACAAGGTCCGCCTAGCACAGATACGCAGTATTTT. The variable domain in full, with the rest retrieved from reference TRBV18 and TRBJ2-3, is NAGVMQNPRHLVRRRGQEARLRCSPMKGHSHVYWYRQLPEEGLKFMVYLQKENIIDESGMPKERFSAEFPKEGPSILRIQQVVRGDSAAYFCASSRQGPPSTDTQYFGPGTRLTVL.

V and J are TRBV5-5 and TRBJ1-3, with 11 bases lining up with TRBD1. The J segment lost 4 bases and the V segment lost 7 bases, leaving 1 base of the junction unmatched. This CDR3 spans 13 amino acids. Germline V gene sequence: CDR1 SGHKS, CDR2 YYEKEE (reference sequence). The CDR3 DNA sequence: TGTGCCAGCGGACAGGGGGCCGGAAACACCATATATTTT. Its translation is CASGQGAGNTIYF.

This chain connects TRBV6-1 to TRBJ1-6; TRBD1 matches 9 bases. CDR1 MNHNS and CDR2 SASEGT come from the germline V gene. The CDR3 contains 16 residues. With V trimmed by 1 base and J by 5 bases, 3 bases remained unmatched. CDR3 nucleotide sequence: TGTGCCAGCAGTGAAGGTTGGACAGGGGATAATTCACCCCTCCACTTT. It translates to CASSEGWTGDNSPLHF.

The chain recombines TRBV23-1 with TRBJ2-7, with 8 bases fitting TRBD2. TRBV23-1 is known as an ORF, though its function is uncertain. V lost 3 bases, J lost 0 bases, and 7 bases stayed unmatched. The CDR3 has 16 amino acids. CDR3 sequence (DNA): TGCGCCAGCAGTCATACTAGCGGAAACAGCTCCTACGAGCAGTACTTC. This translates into CASSHTSGNSSYEQYF.

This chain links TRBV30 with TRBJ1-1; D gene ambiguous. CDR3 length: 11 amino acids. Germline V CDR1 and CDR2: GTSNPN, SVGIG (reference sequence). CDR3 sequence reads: CAFSGIREAFF. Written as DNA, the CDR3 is TGTGCTTTCTCCGGGATAAGAGAAGCTTTCTTT.

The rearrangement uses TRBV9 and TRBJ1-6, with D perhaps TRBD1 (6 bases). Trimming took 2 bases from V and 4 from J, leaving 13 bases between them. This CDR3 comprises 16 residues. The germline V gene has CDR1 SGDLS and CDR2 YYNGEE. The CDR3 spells CASSVSQGMYNSPLHF. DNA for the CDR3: TGTGCCAGCAGCGTTTCTCAGGGGATGTATAATTCACCCCTCCACTTT.

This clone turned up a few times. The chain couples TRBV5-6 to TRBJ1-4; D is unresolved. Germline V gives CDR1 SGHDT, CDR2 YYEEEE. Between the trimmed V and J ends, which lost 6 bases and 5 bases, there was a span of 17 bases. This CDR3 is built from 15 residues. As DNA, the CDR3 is TGTGCCAGCAACGAATTCGGCCAGGCGAATGAAAAACTGTTTTTT. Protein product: CASNEFGQANEKLFF. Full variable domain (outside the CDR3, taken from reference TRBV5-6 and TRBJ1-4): DAGVTQSPTHLIKTRGQQVTLRCSPKSGHDTVSWYQQALGQGPQFIFQYYEEEERQRGNFPDRFSGHQFPNYSSELNVNALLLGDSALYLCASNEFGQANEKLFFGSGTQLSVL.

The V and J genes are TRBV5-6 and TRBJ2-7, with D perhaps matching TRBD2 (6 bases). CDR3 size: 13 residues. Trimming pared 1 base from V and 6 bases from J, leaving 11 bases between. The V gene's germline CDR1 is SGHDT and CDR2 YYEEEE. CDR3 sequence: CASSLSGSREQYF. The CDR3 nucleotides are TGTGCCAGCAGCTTGAGCGGGTCTCGCGAGCAGTACTTC.

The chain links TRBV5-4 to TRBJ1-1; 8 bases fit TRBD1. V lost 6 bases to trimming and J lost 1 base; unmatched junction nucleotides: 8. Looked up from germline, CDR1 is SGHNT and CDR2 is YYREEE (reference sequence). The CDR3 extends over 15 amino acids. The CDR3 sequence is CASTRQGLTNTEAFF. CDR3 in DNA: TGTGCCAGCACCAGACAGGGGCTTACGAACACTGAAGCTTTCTTT.

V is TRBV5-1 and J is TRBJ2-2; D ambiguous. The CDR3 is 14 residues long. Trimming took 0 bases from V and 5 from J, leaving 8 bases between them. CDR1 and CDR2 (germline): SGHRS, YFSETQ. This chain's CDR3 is CASSLDRTTGELFF. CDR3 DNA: TGCGCCAGCAGCTTGGACCGCACAACCGGGGAGCTGTTTTTT.

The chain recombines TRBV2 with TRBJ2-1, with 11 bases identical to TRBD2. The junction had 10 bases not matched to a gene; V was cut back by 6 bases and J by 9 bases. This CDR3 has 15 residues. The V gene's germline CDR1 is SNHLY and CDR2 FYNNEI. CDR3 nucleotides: TGTGCCAGCAGAAATCTAGCGGGGGGTCTGCGTGAGCAGTTCTTC. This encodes CASRNLAGGLREQFF.

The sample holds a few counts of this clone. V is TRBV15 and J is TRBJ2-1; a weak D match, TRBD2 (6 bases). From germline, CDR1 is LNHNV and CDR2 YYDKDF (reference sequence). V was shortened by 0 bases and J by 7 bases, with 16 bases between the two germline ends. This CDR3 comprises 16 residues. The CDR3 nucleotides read TGTGCCACCAGCAGAGATAGGGCCGGGGGTACGAATGAGCAGTTCTTC. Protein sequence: CATSRDRAGGTNEQFF.

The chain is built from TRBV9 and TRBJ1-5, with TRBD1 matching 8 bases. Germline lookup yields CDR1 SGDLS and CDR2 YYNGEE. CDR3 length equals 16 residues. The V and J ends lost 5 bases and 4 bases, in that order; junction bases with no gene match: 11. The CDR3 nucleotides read TGTGCCAGCAGTCGTGGACAGGGCAACTCGAATCAGCCCCAGCATTTT. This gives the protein CASSRGQGNSNQPQHF. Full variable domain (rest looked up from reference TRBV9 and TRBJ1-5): DSGVTQTPKHLITATGQRVTLRCSPRSGDLSVYWYQQSLDQGLQFLIQYYNGEERAKGNILERFSAQQFPDLHSELNLSSLELGDSALYFCASSRGQGNSNQPQHFGDGTRLSIL.

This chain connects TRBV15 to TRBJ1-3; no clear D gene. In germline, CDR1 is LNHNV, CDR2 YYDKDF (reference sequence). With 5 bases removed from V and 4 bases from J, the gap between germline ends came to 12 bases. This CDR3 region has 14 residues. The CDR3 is CATSLGGSGNTIYF. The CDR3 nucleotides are TGTGCCACCAGCCTAGGAGGGTCCGGAAACACCATATATTTT.

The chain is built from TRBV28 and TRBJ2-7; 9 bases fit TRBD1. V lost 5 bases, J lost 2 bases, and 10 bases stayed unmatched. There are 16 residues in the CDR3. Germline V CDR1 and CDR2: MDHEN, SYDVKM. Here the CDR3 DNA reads TGTGCCAGCAGTCCACAGGGACAGGGTATCGCCTACGAGCAGTACTTC. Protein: CASSPQGQGIAYEQYF.

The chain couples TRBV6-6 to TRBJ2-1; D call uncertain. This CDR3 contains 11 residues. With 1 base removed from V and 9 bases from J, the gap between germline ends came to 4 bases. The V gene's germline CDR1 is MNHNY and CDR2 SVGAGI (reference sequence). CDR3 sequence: CASSYFGEQFF. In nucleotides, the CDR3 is TGTGCCAGCAGTTACTTCGGTGAGCAGTTCTTC.